These T cell receptor beta chains were read from a single sample in a study of blood T cell repertoires in COVID-19. Profiling relied on immunoSEQ multiplex PCR, and the TCRdb table lists in-frame clones only, not all of them. The sample shows about 240,000 clones, around 83% of them seen only once. Specimen: peripheral blood. These receptors were collected from a woman aged 55-69 years with active or convalescent COVID-19. Both conserved end residues are part of each CDR3. Each record gives: CDR3 protein, J gene, V gene.

CASSQGLAGAWDEQFF | TRBJ2-1 | TRBV4-3
CASSSIRDFYGYTF | TRBJ1-2 | TRBV7-9
CASSSRQGYYEKLFF | TRBJ1-4 | TRBV7-9
CASSRGRNNEQFF | TRBJ2-1 | TRBV7-2
CASSLVVGTGGHEQFF | TRBJ2-1 | TRBV5-1
CASSDRGSGANVLTF | TRBJ2-6 | TRBV7-6
CASSPTTCGAKGVEAFF | TRBJ1-1 | TRBV23-1
CAWSVMRADDVDEQFF | TRBJ2-1 | TRBV30
CASSLGQGLPLHF | TRBJ1-6 | TRBV7-2
CASSPRGTSGGATAKNIQYF | TRBJ2-4 | TRBV19
CASNLLASPETQYF | TRBJ2-5 | TRBV2
CALTGGASEKLFF | TRBJ1-4 | TRBV30
CASSPTGGGDTQYF | TRBJ2-3 | TRBV9
CASSLRTEGELFF | TRBJ1-4 | TRBV5-1
CASSLIAGGNEQFF | TRBJ2-1 | TRBV5-1
CASSRQIDQPQHF | TRBJ1-5 | TRBV19
CASSRRSGTLNTEAFF | TRBJ1-1 | TRBV4-1
CASGLVANTIYF | TRBJ1-3 | TRBV12-5
CASSRSSATNEKLFF | TRBJ1-4 | TRBV4-1
CASSFGTGINEQYF | TRBJ2-7 | TRBV7-8